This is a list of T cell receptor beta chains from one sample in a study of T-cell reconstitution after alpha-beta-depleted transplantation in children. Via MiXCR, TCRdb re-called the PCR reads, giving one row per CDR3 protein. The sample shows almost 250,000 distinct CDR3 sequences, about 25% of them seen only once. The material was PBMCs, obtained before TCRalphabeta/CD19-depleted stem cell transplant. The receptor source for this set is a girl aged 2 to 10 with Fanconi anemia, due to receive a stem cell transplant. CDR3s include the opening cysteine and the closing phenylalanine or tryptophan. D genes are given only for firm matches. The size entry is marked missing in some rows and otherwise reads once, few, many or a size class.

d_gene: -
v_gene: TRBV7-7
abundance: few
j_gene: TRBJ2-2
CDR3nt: TGTGCCAGCAGCTTAGCGGACACAATGAACACCGGGGAGCTGTTTTTT
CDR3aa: CASSLADTMNTGELFF

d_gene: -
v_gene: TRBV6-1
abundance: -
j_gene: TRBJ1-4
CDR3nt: TGTGCCAGCAGGAATGACAGAGTTAATGAAAAACTGTTTTTT
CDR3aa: CASRNDRVNEKLFF

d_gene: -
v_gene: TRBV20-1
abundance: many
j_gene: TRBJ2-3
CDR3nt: TGCAGTGCTACGATAAGTCCAACAGATACGCAGTATTTT
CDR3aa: CSATISPTDTQYF

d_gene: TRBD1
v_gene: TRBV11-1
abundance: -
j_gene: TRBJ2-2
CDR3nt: TGTGCCAGCAGCGCAGCCCGGGACAGGGTATCCGGGGAGCTGTTTTTT
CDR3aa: CASSAARDRVSGELFF

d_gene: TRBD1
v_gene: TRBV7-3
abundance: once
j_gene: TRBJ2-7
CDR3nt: TGTGCCAGCAGGGCCGGGACAGGTCCTTACGAGCAGTACTTC
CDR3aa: CASRAGTGPYEQYF

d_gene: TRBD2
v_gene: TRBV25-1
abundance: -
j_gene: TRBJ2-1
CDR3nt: TGTGCCAGCAGTGTCCCTAGCGGGAGTTACAATGAGCAGTTCTTC
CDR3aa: CASSVPSGSYNEQFF

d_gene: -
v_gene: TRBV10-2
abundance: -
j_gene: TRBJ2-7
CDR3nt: TGCGCCAGCAGTGAAGGAACGTACGAGCAGTACTTC
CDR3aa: CASSEGTYEQYF

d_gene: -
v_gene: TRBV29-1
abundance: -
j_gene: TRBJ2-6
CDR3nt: TGCAGCGTTGAAGATCCGACTTCCTCTGGGGCCAACGTCCTGACTTTC
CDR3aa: CSVEDPTSSGANVLTF

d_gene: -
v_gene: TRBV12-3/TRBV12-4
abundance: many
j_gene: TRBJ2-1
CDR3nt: TGTGCCAGCAGTTATAACAATGAGCAGTTCTTC
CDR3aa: CASSYNNEQFF

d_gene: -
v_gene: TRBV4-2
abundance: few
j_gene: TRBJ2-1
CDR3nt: TGTGCCAGCAGCCAAGAAGGCCTAGCCTCCTACAATGAGCAGTTCTTC
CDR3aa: CASSQEGLASYNEQFF

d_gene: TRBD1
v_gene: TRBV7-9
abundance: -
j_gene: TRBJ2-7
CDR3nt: TGTGCCAGCAGCTTAGGACAGGGGGTGCTCTACGAGCAGTACTTC
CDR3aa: CASSLGQGVLYEQYF

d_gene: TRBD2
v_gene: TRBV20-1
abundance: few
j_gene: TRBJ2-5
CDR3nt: TGCAGTGCTAGGATAGCGGGGCGGGGAGACGAGACCCAGTACTTC
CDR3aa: CSARIAGRGDETQYF

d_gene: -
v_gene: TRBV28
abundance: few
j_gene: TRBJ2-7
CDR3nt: TGTGCCAGCAGTTTGGTCACCATCCACTACGAGCAGTACTTC
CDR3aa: CASSLVTIHYEQYF

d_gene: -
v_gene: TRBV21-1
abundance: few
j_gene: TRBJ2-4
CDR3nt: TGTGCCAGCAGCAAAGTACTAGCGGGAGGGCCCGAAAACATTCAGTACTTC
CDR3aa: CASSKVLAGGPENIQYF

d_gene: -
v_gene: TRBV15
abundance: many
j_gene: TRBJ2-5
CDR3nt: TGTGCCACCAGCAGAGGACACCAAGAGACCCAGTACTTC
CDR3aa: CATSRGHQETQYF

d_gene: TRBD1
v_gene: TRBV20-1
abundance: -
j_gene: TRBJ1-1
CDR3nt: TGCAGTGCTAGAGATAGGACAGGGCACACTGAAGCTTTCTTT
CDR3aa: CSARDRTGHTEAFF

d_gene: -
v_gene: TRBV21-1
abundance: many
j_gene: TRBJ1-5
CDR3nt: TGTGCCAGCAGCAAACCCGCGGGACAGGTAAACAATCAGCCCCAGCATTTT
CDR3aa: CASSKPAGQVNNQPQHF

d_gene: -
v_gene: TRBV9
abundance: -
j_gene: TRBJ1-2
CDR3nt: TGTGCCAGCAGCGTAGGACACTATGGCTACACCTTC
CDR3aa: CASSVGHYGYTF

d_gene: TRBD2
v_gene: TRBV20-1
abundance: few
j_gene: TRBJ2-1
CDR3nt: TGCAGTGCTAGCGCAGGACTAGCCCGCAATGAGCAGTTCTTC
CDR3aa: CSASAGLARNEQFF

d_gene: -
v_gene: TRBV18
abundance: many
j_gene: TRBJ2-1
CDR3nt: TGTGCCAGCTCACCACTAGCTTCTACCTACAATGAGCAGTTCTTC
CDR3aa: CASSPLASTYNEQFF

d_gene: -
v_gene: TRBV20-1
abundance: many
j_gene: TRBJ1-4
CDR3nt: TGCAGTGCCCAGTTGAGGTTCGGGACCACTGAAAAACTGTTTTTT
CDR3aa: CSAQLRFGTTEKLFF

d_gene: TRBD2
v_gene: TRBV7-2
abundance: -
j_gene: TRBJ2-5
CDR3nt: TGTGCCAGCAGCCCTCCAGCGGGGGGATTCCAAGAGACCCAGTACTTC
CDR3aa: CASSPPAGGFQETQYF

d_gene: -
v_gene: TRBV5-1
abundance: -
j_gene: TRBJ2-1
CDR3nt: TGCGCCAGCAGCTTGGCGGGTAGGGACTTTCCGGAAGACTTC
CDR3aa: CASSLAGRDFPEDF

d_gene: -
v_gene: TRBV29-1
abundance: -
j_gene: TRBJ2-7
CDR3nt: TGCAGCGTTGGGTCAGGGTACGAGCAGTACTTC
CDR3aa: CSVGSGYEQYF

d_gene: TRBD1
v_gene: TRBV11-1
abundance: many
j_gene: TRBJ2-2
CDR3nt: TGTGCCAGCAGTTTCCTATGGGGACAGGGCGACCTCACCGGGGAGCTGTTTTTT
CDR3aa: CASSFLWGQGDLTGELFF

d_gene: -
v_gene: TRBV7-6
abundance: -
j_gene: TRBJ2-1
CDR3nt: TGTGCCAGCAGCCGCGGGGCAGGGGTTCACAATGAGCAGTTCTTC
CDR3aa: CASSRGAGVHNEQFF

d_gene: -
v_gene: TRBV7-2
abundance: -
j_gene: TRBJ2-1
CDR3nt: TGTGCCAGCAGCTTGTACCGGGTGGACAATGAGCAGTTCTTC
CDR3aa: CASSLYRVDNEQFF

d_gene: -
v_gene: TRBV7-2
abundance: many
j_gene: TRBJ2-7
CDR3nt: TGTGCCAGCAGCTTAGCCCTACTCCACCGGCGAGAGTACTTC
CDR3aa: CASSLALLHRREYF

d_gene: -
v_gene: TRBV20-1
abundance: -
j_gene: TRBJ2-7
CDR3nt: TGCAGTGCGATAGAGGACATCGCCTACGAGCAGTACTTC
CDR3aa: CSAIEDIAYEQYF

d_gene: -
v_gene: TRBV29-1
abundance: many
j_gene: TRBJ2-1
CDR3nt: TGCAGCGTTGGAGAAGTAACTGAGCAGTTCTTC
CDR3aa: CSVGEVTEQFF

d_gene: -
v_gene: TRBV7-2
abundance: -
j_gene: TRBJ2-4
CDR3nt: TGTGCCAGCAGCTTATCCCCCGTGGTAGCCAAAAACATTCAGTACTTC
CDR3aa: CASSLSPVVAKNIQYF

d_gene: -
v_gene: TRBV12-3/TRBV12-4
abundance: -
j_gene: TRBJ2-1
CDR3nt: TGTGCCAGCAGTTTAGGTCCTGGGTTCTACAATGAGCAGTTCTTC
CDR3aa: CASSLGPGFYNEQFF

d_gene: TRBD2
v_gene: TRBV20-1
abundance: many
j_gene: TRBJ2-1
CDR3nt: TGCAGTGCTAGAAATAGCGGGACACACAATGAGCAGTTCTTC
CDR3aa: CSARNSGTHNEQFF

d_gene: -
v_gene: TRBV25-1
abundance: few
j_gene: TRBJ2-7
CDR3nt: TGTGCCAGCAGTGGCGTAACAGGGCTGGCCATGTACGAGCAGTACTTC
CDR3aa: CASSGVTGLAMYEQYF

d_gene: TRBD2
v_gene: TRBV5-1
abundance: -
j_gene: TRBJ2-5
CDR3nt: TGCGCCAGCAGCTTGCCCCCGGGACTAGCGATTGAGACCCAGTACTTC
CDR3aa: CASSLPPGLAIETQYF

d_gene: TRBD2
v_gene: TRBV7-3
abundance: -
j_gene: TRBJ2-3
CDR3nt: TGTGCCAGCAGCTTATACCTAGCGGGGGGGCCCGATACGCAGTATTTT
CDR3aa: CASSLYLAGGPDTQYF

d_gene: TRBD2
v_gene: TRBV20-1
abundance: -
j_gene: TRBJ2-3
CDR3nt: TGCAGTGCTAGTAGACTAGCGGGGGCGCAAGATACGCAGTATTTT
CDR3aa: CSASRLAGAQDTQYF

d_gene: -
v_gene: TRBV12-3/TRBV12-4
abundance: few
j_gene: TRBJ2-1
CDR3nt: TGTGCCAGCAGTTTTCCCGTGGACGTCGAGCAGTTCTTC
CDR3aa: CASSFPVDVEQFF

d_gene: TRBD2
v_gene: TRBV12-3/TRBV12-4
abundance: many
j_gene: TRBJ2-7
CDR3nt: TGTGCCACTCTAGCGGGAACGGGGGAGCAGTACTTC
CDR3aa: CATLAGTGEQYF

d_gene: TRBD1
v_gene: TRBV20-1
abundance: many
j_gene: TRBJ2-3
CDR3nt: TGCAGTGCTAGAGATAGTAGTGACAGGGTGAGGTCAGATACGCAGTATTTT
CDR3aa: CSARDSSDRVRSDTQYF

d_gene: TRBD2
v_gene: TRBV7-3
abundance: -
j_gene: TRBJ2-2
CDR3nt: TGTGCCAGCAGCTTACTCGGAGGGACTAGCGGGAGATATGGCGGGGAGCTGTTTTTT
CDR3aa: CASSLLGGTSGRYGGELFF

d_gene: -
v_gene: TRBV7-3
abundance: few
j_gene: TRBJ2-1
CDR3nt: TGTGCCAGCAGCTTAACTTTCTCGGGGATAAGAGGCAATGAGCAGTTCTTC
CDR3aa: CASSLTFSGIRGNEQFF

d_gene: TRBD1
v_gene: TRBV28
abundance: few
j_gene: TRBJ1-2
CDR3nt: TGTGCCAGCAGCTTGGAGGGGGCCTGGTATGGCTACACCTTC
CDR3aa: CASSLEGAWYGYTF

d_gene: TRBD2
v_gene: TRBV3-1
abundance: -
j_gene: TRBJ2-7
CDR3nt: TGTGCCAGCAGCCAAGCTCTAGCGGGGGGAGAGCAGTACTTC
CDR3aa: CASSQALAGGEQYF

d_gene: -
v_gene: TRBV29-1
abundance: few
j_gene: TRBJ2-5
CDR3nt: TGCAGCGTTGAGGAAGGTGCGTCGACCCAGTACTTC
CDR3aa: CSVEEGASTQYF

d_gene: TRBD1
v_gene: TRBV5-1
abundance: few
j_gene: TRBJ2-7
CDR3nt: TGCGCCAGCAGCTTGGCTTATCCGGGACAGGGGGTCGAGCAGTACTTC
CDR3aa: CASSLAYPGQGVEQYF

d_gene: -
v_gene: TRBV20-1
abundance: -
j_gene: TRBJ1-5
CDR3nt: TGCAGTGCTAGTCGGGGGATTGGTAGCAATCAGCCCCAGCATTTT
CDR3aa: CSASRGIGSNQPQHF

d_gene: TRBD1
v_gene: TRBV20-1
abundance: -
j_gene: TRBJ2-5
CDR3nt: TGCAGTGCTAGCAGGGGGCGTGGGCTGTTGGAGACCCAGTACTTC
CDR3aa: CSASRGRGLLETQYF

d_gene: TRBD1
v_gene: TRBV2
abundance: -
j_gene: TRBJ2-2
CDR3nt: TGTGCCAGCGACAGGGGGCGGGGCGGGGAGCTGTTTTTT
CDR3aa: CASDRGRGGELFF

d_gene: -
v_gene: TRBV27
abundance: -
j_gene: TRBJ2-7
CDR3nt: TGTGCCAGCAGCCCCGGGGGGCACACCTACGAGCAGTACTTC
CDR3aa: CASSPGGHTYEQYF

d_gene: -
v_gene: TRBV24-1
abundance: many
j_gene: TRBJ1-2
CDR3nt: TGTGCCACCAGCCCTGGATCCGCTACCCTCTATGGCTACACCTTC
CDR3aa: CATSPGSATLYGYTF

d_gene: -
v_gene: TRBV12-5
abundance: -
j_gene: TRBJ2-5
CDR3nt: TGTGCTAGTGGTCTCTCAGGGGCGGAGACCCAGTACTTC
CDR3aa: CASGLSGAETQYF

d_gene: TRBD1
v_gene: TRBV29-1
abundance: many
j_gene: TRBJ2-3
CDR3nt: TGCAGCGGAGGACAGGGCCCCCCAGATACGCAGTATTTT
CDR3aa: CSGGQGPPDTQYF

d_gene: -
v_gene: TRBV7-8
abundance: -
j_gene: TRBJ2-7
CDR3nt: TGTGCCAGCAGCTACCGGACACCAACCACCTACGAGCAGTACTTC
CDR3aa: CASSYRTPTTYEQYF

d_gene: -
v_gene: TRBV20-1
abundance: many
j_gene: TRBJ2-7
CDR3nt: TGCAGTGCTAGAGATGGGGGATACGAGCAGTACTTC
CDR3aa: CSARDGGYEQYF

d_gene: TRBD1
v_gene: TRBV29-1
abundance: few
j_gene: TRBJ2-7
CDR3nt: TGCAGCGCTCGGACAGGCGTTTACTCCTACGAGCAGTACTTC
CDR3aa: CSARTGVYSYEQYF

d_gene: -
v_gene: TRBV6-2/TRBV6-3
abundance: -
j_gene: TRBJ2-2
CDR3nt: TGTGCCAGCAGCCGAACAGGGACGGGGGCCGGGGAGCTGTTTTTT
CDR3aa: CASSRTGTGAGELFF

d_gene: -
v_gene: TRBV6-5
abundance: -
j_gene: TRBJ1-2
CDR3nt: TGTGCCAGCAGTTACTTAGGTACAGGGACAGGCTACACCTTC
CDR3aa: CASSYLGTGTGYTF

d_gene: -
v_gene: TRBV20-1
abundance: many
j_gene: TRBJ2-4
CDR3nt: TGCAGTGCTGGATTGCTAGCCAAAAACATTCAGTACTTC
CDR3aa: CSAGLLAKNIQYF